These 9 T cell receptor beta chains were sequenced from one sample in a study of T-cell memory formation after mild COVID-19. TCRdb used MiXCR to reprocess the 5' RACE reads, holding one entry per CDR3 protein. The data hold 400,000 or so distinct CDR3 sequences, with around 18% observed a single time. Sequenced material: PBMCs or a T cell subset sorted from them (not recorded which). These receptors came from an adult woman who had mild COVID-19 (a few samples of this study predate the infection). Cell type and time point are not known.

This clonotype turned up a few times. The chain couples TRBV6-5 to TRBJ1-6, with 7 bases identical to TRBD1. With V trimmed by 0 bases and J by 10 bases, 15 bases remained unmatched. CDR3 length: 18 amino acids. Germline V lookup: CDR1 MNHEY, CDR2 SVGAGI. The chain's CDR3 is CASSYSKPVLGGASPLHF. Written as DNA, the CDR3 is TGTGCCAGCAGTTACTCGAAACCCGTCCTAGGGGGCGCGTCACCCCTCCACTTT.

V usage is TRBV7-2 and J usage is TRBJ2-3, with TRBD2 identical over 8 bases. Trimming took 4 bases from V and 4 from J; bases not matched to a gene: 7. Germline-derived CDR1 and CDR2 are SGHTA and FQGNSA. This CDR3 comprises 15 residues. Here the CDR3 reads CASSSIAGQADTQYF. The DNA of the CDR3 is TGTGCCAGCAGCTCAATAGCGGGGCAGGCAGATACGCAGTATTTT. Full variable domain (rest looked up from reference TRBV7-2 and TRBJ2-3): GAGVSQSPSNKVTEKGKDVELRCDPISGHTALYWYRQSLGQGLEFLIYFQGNSAPDKSGLPSDRFSAERTGGSVSTLTIQRTQQEDSAVYLCASSSIAGQADTQYFGPGTRLTVL.

The rearrangement links TRBV27 to TRBJ2-1; 8 nucleotides line up with TRBD1. The germline gives CDR1 MNHEY, CDR2 SMNVEV (reference sequence). The CDR3 totals 16 residues. V lost 9 bases to trimming and J lost 2 bases; unmatched junction nucleotides: 12. In nucleotides, the CDR3 is TGTGCCAGTGCGCGTGGGGGGACAGGCCCCTACAATGAGCAGTTCTTC. It codes for CASARGGTGPYNEQFF.

This clonotype has only a few counts. The CDR3 here is CASSQGARARGYTF. The CDR3 DNA follows: TGTGCCAGCAGCCAAGGAGCACGGGCCCGAGGCTACACCTTC. This chain connects TRBV3-1 to TRBJ1-2; D is unclear. Germline assignment: CDR1 LGHDT and CDR2 YNNKEL (reference sequence). Trimming stripped 1 base from V and 8 bases from J, with 14 bases between. The CDR3 has 14 amino acids.

This clonotype has only a few counts. The V and J genes are TRBV5-1 and TRBJ1-1; possible D gene TRBD1, 6 bases. The CDR3 length is 14 residues. Trimming stripped 1 base from V and 4 bases from J, with 11 bases between. Germline V CDR1 and CDR2: SGHRS, YFSETQ. The CDR3 region is CASSLILDSTEAFF. CDR3 DNA: TGCGCCAGCAGCTTGATCTTGGACAGCACTGAAGCTTTCTTT.

The V call is TRBV5-1, the J call TRBJ2-7; D uncertain. Germline CDR1 reads SGHRS; CDR2 reads YFSETQ. The V and J ends lost 0 bases and 2 bases respectively, with 15 bases between them. There are 16 residues in the CDR3. The DNA of the CDR3 is TGCGCCAGCAGCTTGGAGGCGGCAGTCGGAACCTACGAGCAGTACTTC. Translating gives CASSLEAAVGTYEQYF.

The chain recombines TRBV5-1 with TRBJ2-2; 7 bases are shared with TRBD1. Germline CDR1 and CDR2: SGHRS and YFSETQ. CDR3 length equals 20 residues. Trimming cost V 0 bases and J 6 bases; bases outside gene matches: 20. CDR3 amino acids: CASSLEPFDRQGQLSGELFF. CDR3 nucleotide sequence: TGCGCCAGCAGCTTGGAACCCTTCGATAGACAGGGTCAGTTGTCCGGGGAGCTGTTTTTT. Drawing the rest from reference TRBV5-1 and TRBJ2-2, the complete variable domain is KAGVTQTPRYLIKTRGQQVTLSCSPISGHRSVSWYQQTPGQGLQFLFEYFSETQRNKGNFPGRFSGRQFSNSRSEMNVSTLELGDSALYLCASSLEPFDRQGQLSGELFFGEGSRLTVL.

This clonotype was picked up a small number of times. The gene calls are TRBV7-3 and TRBJ2-1, with a possible D match to TRBD1 (6 bases). The CDR3 runs to 15 residues. The V gene's germline CDR1 is SGHTA and CDR2 FQGTGA. V was shortened by 1 base and J by 2 bases, with 9 bases between the two germline ends. The CDR3 here is CASSLIGGPYNEQFF. The CDR3 coding sequence is TGTGCCAGCAGCTTAATAGGGGGACCCTACAATGAGCAGTTCTTC.

The genes are TRBV4-2 and TRBJ2-4; the match to TRBD2 covers 10 bases. The CDR3 totals 15 residues. Germline CDR1 reads LGHNA; CDR2 reads YNFKEQ. V shed 1 base and J 10 bases; nucleotides not matched to a gene: 7. The CDR3, as DNA: TGTGCCAGCAGCCAAGGAACCGGGACTAGCGAAATTCAGTACTTC. Encoded protein: CASSQGTGTSEIQYF.